Presented here are 16 T cell receptor beta chains from one specimen sequenced in a study of blood T cell repertoires in COVID-19. Produced via immunoSEQ multiplex PCR; TCRdb's table is partial and in-frame only. The profile shows about 360,000 clones, about 87% of them singletons. The sequenced material came from PBMCs or T cells enriched from blood (not recorded which). The receptors were sampled from a man aged 35 to 55 in a cohort exposed to, infected with or recovered from COVID-19 (not recorded which).

The V and J genes are TRBV7-8 and TRBJ1-2; D might be TRBD1 (6 bases). V was clipped by 5 bases and J by 2 bases, with 18 bases between them. CDR3 length equals 16 residues. Germline lookup yields CDR1 SGHVS and CDR2 FQNEAQ. The CDR3 DNA reads TGTGCCAGCAGCCCGAGTAGGACAGCGAAAAACTATGGCTACACCTTC. Translation gives CASSPSRTAKNYGYTF.

Of note for this clone: This specimen includes other DNA sequences encoding the same CDR3. This chain connects TRBV5-1 to TRBJ2-1, with 7 bases lining up with TRBD1. Germline V lookup: CDR1 SGHRS, CDR2 YFSETQ. The CDR3 runs 13 residues. Trimming took 0 bases from V and 6 from J; bases not matched to a gene: 0. The CDR3 loop is CASSLDRGNEQFF. The CDR3 DNA reads TGCGCCAGCAGCTTGGACAGGGGCAATGAGCAGTTCTTC.

The V gene is TRBV7-2, the J gene TRBJ2-1, with 10 positions matching TRBD1. This CDR3 region has 16 residues. With 3 bases clipped from V and 1 base from J, the junction kept 3 bases outside the gene matches. Germline V gene data show CDR1 as SGHTA and CDR2 as FQGNSA. CDR3 sequence: CASSFRTGGSYNEQFF. The CDR3 DNA follows: TGTGCCAGCAGCTTCCGGACAGGGGGTTCCTACAATGAGCAGTTCTTC.

The table lists this clone with a count of one. This chain uses TRBV7-9 with TRBJ1-4; the D is unclear. CDR3 length: 15 residues. V shed 1 base and J shed 7 bases, with 13 bases lying between them. Germline loops: CDR1 SEHNR, CDR2 FQNEAQ (reference sequence). The CDR3 bases are TGTGCCAGCAGCTTAGGGACTGCTTTAGCTGAAAAACTGTTTTTT. Protein product: CASSLGTALAEKLFF.

This clone was detected only a few times. The V and J genes are TRBV24-1 and TRBJ2-2, with 11 bases that match TRBD1. The germline CDR1 and CDR2 sequences are KGHDR and SFDVKD. V shed 7 bases and J 7 bases; nucleotides not matched to a gene: 4. The CDR3 is made up of 14 amino acids. CDR3 protein: CATRDRGRSGELFF. DNA for the CDR3: TGTGCCACCAGGGACAGGGGGCGCAGCGGGGAGCTGTTTTTT.

The chain recombines TRBV30 with TRBJ2-2, with D possibly matching TRBD1 (6 bases). V lost 4 bases to trimming and J lost 6 bases, with 18 bases between them. This CDR3 has 15 residues. Germline V gene lookup returns CDR1 GTSNPN and CDR2 SVGIG (reference sequence). CDR3 coding DNA: TGTGCCTGGACAAAGGGGGTTGTTGTTGCCGGGGAGCTGTTTTTT. Translated, it gives CAWTKGVVVAGELFF.

J is TRBJ2-1 and V is TRBV3-1 (or the pseudogene TRBV3-2); TRBD2 aligns across 10 bases. The CDR3 has 15 residues. J was trimmed by 3 bases and V by 5 bases; bases with no gene match: 4. Germline-derived CDR1 and CDR2 are LGHDT and YNNKEL (reference sequence). The CDR3 DNA follows: TGTGCCAGCAGCGCAGGGACTAGCGACTACAATGAGCAGTTCTTC. Amino acid sequence: CASSAGTSDYNEQFF.

The chain has TRBV5-4 and TRBJ2-7, with a weak D call TRBD2 (6 bases). This CDR3 has 14 amino acids. Looked up from germline, CDR1 is SGHNT and CDR2 is YYREEE (reference sequence). V was shortened by 0 bases and J by 2 bases, with 9 bases between the two germline ends. The CDR3 bases are TGTGCCAGCAGCTTGGATAGCGGAGCCTACGAGCAGTACTTC. As protein: CASSLDSGAYEQYF.

The rearrangement uses TRBV6-4 and TRBJ1-1, with D hard to call. The CDR3 has 13 residues. V was clipped by 3 bases and J by 1 base, with 6 bases between them. The germline V gene encodes CDR1 MRHNA and CDR2 SNTAGT. For the CDR3, the DNA is TGTGCCAGCAGTGAATCACAGAACACTGAAGCTTTCTTT. This gives the protein CASSESQNTEAFF.

The rearrangement joins TRBV14 to TRBJ1-5, with D unclear. Germline assignment: CDR1 SGHDN and CDR2 FVKESK. V lost 0 bases, J lost 3 bases, and 3 bases lay in between. The CDR3 covers 13 residues. The CDR3 nucleotides read TGTGCCAGCAGCCAAGATCACAATCAGCCCCAGCATTTT. Protein: CASSQDHNQPQHF.

This chain links TRBV3-1 (or the pseudogene TRBV3-2) with TRBJ2-7; 11 bases align to TRBD2. This CDR3 region has 14 residues. CDR1 is LGHDT, CDR2 YNNKEL, per germline (reference sequence). J gave up 4 bases and V 4 bases, and 3 bases lay outside the gene matches. The CDR3 DNA sequence: TGTGCCAGCAGCCCGACTAGCGGGACTTACGAGCAGTACTTC. Translated: CASSPTSGTYEQYF.

This clone appeared once. This chain connects TRBV14 to TRBJ2-1; 12 nucleotides line up with TRBD2. Germline loops: CDR1 SGHDN, CDR2 FVKESK. This CDR3 has 15 residues. The V gene end was trimmed by 5 bases and the J gene end by 3 bases; junction bases not matched to a gene: 2. The CDR3 loop is CASSRLAGVYNEQFF. In nucleotides, the CDR3 is TGTGCCAGCAGCAGACTAGCGGGAGTCTACAATGAGCAGTTCTTC.

This sequence joins TRBV11-2 and TRBJ1-6; D not resolved. Deletions cut 5 bases from V and 7 bases from J, with 12 bases between. The CDR3 has 14 residues. Germline CDR1 SGHAT, CDR2 FQNNGV. CDR3 sequence: CASSHGQRNSPLHF. The CDR3 DNA reads as TGTGCCAGCAGCCATGGGCAAAGGAATTCACCCCTCCACTTT.

The chain links TRBV18 to TRBJ1-5, with D possibly being TRBD1 (6 bases). V dropped 6 bases and J dropped 0 bases, with 18 bases sitting between them. Per germline, CDR1 KGHSH and CDR2 LQKENI. The CDR3 spans 17 residues. CDR3 coding DNA: TGTGCCAGCTCGCCCCAAGGGGGGGCCGTTAGCAATCAGCCCCAGCATTTT. Translated, it gives CASSPQGGAVSNQPQHF.

This chain uses TRBV5-1 with TRBJ2-2; D is undetermined. Germline V gene sequence: CDR1 SGHRS, CDR2 YFSETQ. The V end was cut by 3 bases, the J end by 8 bases, with 11 bases between. This CDR3 region has 13 residues. The CDR3 sequence is CASSSISEGELFF. The DNA of the CDR3 is TGCGCCAGCAGCTCGATTAGTGAAGGGGAGCTGTTTTTT. Combining the CDR3 with reference TRBV5-1 and TRBJ2-2 gives the whole variable domain KAGVTQTPRYLIKTRGQQVTLSCSPISGHRSVSWYQQTPGQGLQFLFEYFSETQRNKGNFPGRFSGRQFSNSRSEMNVSTLELGDSALYLCASSSISEGELFFGEGSRLTVL.

The chain joins TRBV5-1 to TRBJ2-7, with D uncertain. Germline CDR1 SGHRS, CDR2 YFSETQ. V lost 0 bases to trimming and J lost 3 bases, with 7 bases between them. CDR3 length: 13 amino acids. The CDR3 is CASSLGGGYEQYF. The CDR3 DNA sequence: TGCGCCAGCAGCTTGGGCGGCGGCTACGAGCAGTACTTC.